The 15 T cell receptor beta chains given below trace back to one sample, sequenced in a study of T cells of healthy individuals. TCRdb used MiXCR to reprocess the 5' RACE reads, holding one entry per CDR3 protein. The sample records under 70,000 distinct CDR3 sequences, roughly 15% being singletons. These receptor sequences come from a human donor in good health.

This clonotype was found many times. V gene TRBV27 combines with J gene TRBJ2-2; 9 bases are a match to TRBD1. Losses at the gene ends were 8 bases for V and 3 bases for J; bases not matched to a gene: 4. The germline V gene encodes CDR1 MNHEY and CDR2 SMNVEV (reference sequence). The CDR3 spans 14 residues. The CDR3 bases are TGTGCCAGCCGGGACAGGGTCGACACCGGGGAGCTGTTTTTT. Translating it yields CASRDRVDTGELFF.

This clonotype was seen many times. The chain is built from TRBV29-1 and TRBJ2-3; 7 nucleotides match TRBD1. Germline CDR1 reads SQVTM; CDR2 reads ANQGSEA. Trimming cost V 7 bases and J 6 bases; bases outside gene matches: 7. CDR3 length: 12 residues. CDR3 region: CSARQGGDTQYF. Written as DNA, the CDR3 is TGCAGCGCTCGACAGGGCGGGGATACGCAGTATTTT.

This clonotype has a count of ten or more. The rearrangement joins TRBV27 to TRBJ1-1, with D perhaps TRBD1 (6 bases). Germline lookup yields CDR1 MNHEY and CDR2 SMNVEV (reference sequence). V lost 0 bases and J lost 11, with 19 bases in between. The CDR3 is 15 residues long. The CDR3 nucleotides read TGTGCCAGCAGTTTATCGTATTCCCGGACAGCCCGGGCTTTCTTT. This gives the protein CASSLSYSRTARAFF.

The chain uses TRBV3-1 and TRBJ2-5, with 7 bases matching TRBD1. Germline V gene sequence: CDR1 LGHDT, CDR2 YNNKEL (reference sequence). The length of the CDR3 is 14 residues. The junction had 5 bases not matched to a gene; V was cut back by 5 bases and J by 2 bases. The CDR3 DNA sequence: TGTGCCAGCAGCTTTCAGACAGGGCAAGAGACCCAGTACTTC. Protein: CASSFQTGQETQYF.

This clonotype was seen only a few times. The V call is TRBV29-1, the J call TRBJ1-2; maybe TRBD1 (6 bases). Germline loops: CDR1 SQVTM, CDR2 ANQGSEA. The ends were cut back, 4 bases at V and 6 bases at J, with 15 bases in the middle. The CDR3 contains 13 residues. The CDR3 here is CSVGETGTDGYTF. The CDR3 region has the DNA TGCAGCGTTGGGGAGACAGGTACAGATGGCTACACCTTC.

This clonotype occurred a few times. The chain employs TRBV6-1 and TRBJ2-3; D is possibly TRBD2 (5 bases). Germline V gives CDR1 MNHNS, CDR2 SASEGT. This CDR3 comprises 13 residues. Trimming removed 7 bases at V and 5 bases at J, with 13 bases between. The CDR3 protein is CASNDLAGDTQYF. The CDR3 DNA follows: TGTGCCAGCAATGACCTGGCGGGAGATACGCAGTATTTT.

There are a few counts of this clonotype. This chain connects TRBV5-1 to TRBJ2-2; D is unresolved. V lost 4 bases, J lost 1 base, and 8 bases lay in between. The V gene's germline CDR1 is SGHRS and CDR2 YFSETQ. CDR3 length equals 14 residues. Written as DNA, the CDR3 is TGCGCCAGCAGCCAGAGACAGAACACCGGGGAGCTGTTTTTT. Translating gives CASSQRQNTGELFF.

This chain uses TRBV2 with TRBJ2-4; D is unresolved. Between the trimmed V and J ends, which lost 6 bases and 0 bases, there was a span of 9 bases. Germline lookup yields CDR1 SNHLY and CDR2 FYNNEI. The CDR3 length is 14 residues. As DNA, the CDR3 is TGTGCCAGCAGAGCAGTCGAAGCCAAAAACATTCAGTACTTC. Protein: CASRAVEAKNIQYF.

This chain links TRBV3-1 with TRBJ2-7; 7 positions match TRBD2. Unmatched junction bases numbered 4, after V lost 2 bases and J lost 3 bases. The CDR3 sequence is 14 residues long. Looked up from germline, CDR1 is LGHDT and CDR2 is YNNKEL (reference sequence). In nucleotides, the CDR3 is TGTGCCAGCAGCCAAATAGGGGAGGGCTACGAGCAGTACTTC. It encodes CASSQIGEGYEQYF.

The sample holds many counts of this clonotype. The chain uses TRBV20-1 and TRBJ1-5; weak D call: TRBD1 (6 bases). V was pared by 5 bases and J by 8 bases, with 19 bases between. Germline CDR1 reads DFQATT; CDR2 reads SNEGSKA (reference sequence). The CDR3 is made up of 14 amino acids. CDR3 region: CSAWRGNEGEPQHF. The DNA of the CDR3 is TGCAGTGCTTGGAGGGGAAACGAGGGGGAGCCCCAGCATTTT.

A remark on this clonotype: This could be a read error, since a much larger clone is one nucleotide away. The chain employs TRBV10-2 and TRBJ2-2, with D perhaps TRBD2 (6 bases). Germline V gene sequence: CDR1 WSHSY, CDR2 SAAADI. Trimming took 8 bases from V and 0 from J, leaving 10 bases between them. The CDR3 extends over 14 amino acids. This chain's CDR3 is CASRGNPNTGELFF. The CDR3 bases are TGCGCCAGCCGGGGGAACCCGAACACCGGGGAGCTGTTTTTT.

This clonotype showed up many times. The V gene is TRBV12-3 or TRBV12-4, the J gene TRBJ2-5, with 8 bases that match TRBD1. Trimming at V came to 5 bases and at J to 1 base, leaving 6 bases not matched to a gene. The CDR3 length is 15 residues. CDR3 residues: CASSPTGGLQETQYF. CDR3 DNA: TGTGCCAGCAGTCCTACAGGGGGGCTCCAAGAGACCCAGTACTTC.

This clonotype was detected ten times or more. The chain couples TRBV11-2 to TRBJ1-5, with D tentatively TRBD1 (5 bases). CDR3 length: 14 residues. The V end was cut by 6 bases, the J end by 6 bases, with 15 bases between. Germline lookup yields CDR1 SGHAT and CDR2 FQNNGV. CDR3 bases: TGTGCCAGCAGTTTTGACAGTCTCGGTCAGCCCCAGCATTTT. Protein product: CASSFDSLGQPQHF.

The chain has TRBV3-1 and TRBJ2-7, with 9 positions matching TRBD2. Per the germline V gene, CDR1 is LGHDT and CDR2 is YNNKEL (reference sequence). V shed 4 bases, J shed 4 bases, and the junction held 5 bases outside the gene matches. This CDR3 spans 14 amino acids. The CDR3 bases are TGTGCCAGCAGCCGTGCGGGAGGGCGGTACGAGCAGTACTTC. It yields the protein CASSRAGGRYEQYF.

This clonotype was counted ten times or more. This chain connects TRBV2 to TRBJ1-1, with D possibly being TRBD1 (6 bases). V was clipped by 7 bases and J by 8 bases, with 17 bases between them. CDR1 SNHLY and CDR2 FYNNEI come from the germline V gene. CDR3 length: 13 residues. DNA of the CDR3: TGTGCCAGCAATAAGGGGGAGACCTCGGAAGCTTTCTTT. Translated: CASNKGETSEAFF. Variable domain in full (rest from reference TRBV2 and TRBJ1-1): EPEVTQTPSHQVTQMGQEVILRCVPISNHLYFYWYRQILGQKVEFLVSFYNNEISEKSEIFDDQFSVERPDGSNFTLKIRSTKLEDSAMYFCASNKGETSEAFFGQGTRLTVV.